Shown below are 5 T cell receptor beta chains from a single sample sequenced in a study of blood T cell repertoires in COVID-19. TCRdb keeps only in-frame clones here, not all; method: immunoSEQ multiplex PCR. This sample has 170,000 or so clones, with about 87% found just once. Sample: peripheral blood. The receptor set was obtained from a man aged 35 to 55 with active or convalescent COVID-19.

The V call is TRBV7-2, the J call TRBJ1-1, with D hard to call. CDR1 is SGHTA, CDR2 FQGNSA, per germline. The CDR3 runs 13 residues. V was cut by 7 bases and J by 2 bases, with 11 bases left in between. CDR3 sequence reads: CASTHTGNTEAFF. In nucleotides, the CDR3 is TGTGCCAGCACACACACGGGTAACACTGAAGCTTTCTTT.

V and J are TRBV7-8 and TRBJ2-7, with D perhaps TRBD2 (5 bases). There are 13 residues in the CDR3. The V end lost 8 bases, the J end lost 0 bases, and 11 bases lay between the germline ends. Germline CDR1 and CDR2: SGHVS and FQNEAQ. The CDR3: CASAGGFSYEQYF. In nucleotides, the CDR3 is TGTGCCAGCGCGGGTGGGTTCTCCTACGAGCAGTACTTC. Drawing the rest from reference TRBV7-8 and TRBJ2-7, the complete variable domain is GAGVSQSPRYKVAKRGQDVALRCDPISGHVSLFWYQQALGQGPEFLTYFQNEAQLDKSGLPSDRFFAERPEGSVSTLKIQRTQQEDSAVYLCASAGGFSYEQYFGPGTRLTVT.

The rearrangement links TRBV12-5 to TRBJ1-5, with D maybe TRBD1 (5 bases). The CDR3 consists of 13 residues. The germline V and J ends were trimmed by 6 bases and 2 bases, with 8 bases remaining between them. Germline values: CDR1 LGHNT, CDR2 FRNRAP. The CDR3 DNA is TGTGCTAGTGGCCTGACAGGCAATCAGCCCCAGCATTTT. Protein product: CASGLTGNQPQHF.

This chain connects TRBV6-1 to TRBJ2-6, with D uncertain. CDR1 is MNHNS and CDR2 is SASEGT in the germline V gene. Deletions cut 4 bases from V and 0 bases from J, with 10 bases between. This CDR3 is built from 16 residues. The CDR3 DNA sequence: TGTGCCAGCAGTGCCAAATTCCACTCTGGGGCCAACGTCCTGACTTTC. This encodes CASSAKFHSGANVLTF.

This clone appeared once. The rearrangement links TRBV2 to TRBJ1-2; tentatively, D is TRBD1 (5 bases). The CDR3 runs to 12 residues. CDR1 and CDR2 (germline): SNHLY, FYNNEI. Trimming removed 2 bases from V and 6 bases from J, with 7 bases in between. In nucleotides, the CDR3 is TGTGCCAGCAGTGAAAAAGGGGATGGCTACACCTTC. Amino acids: CASSEKGDGYTF.